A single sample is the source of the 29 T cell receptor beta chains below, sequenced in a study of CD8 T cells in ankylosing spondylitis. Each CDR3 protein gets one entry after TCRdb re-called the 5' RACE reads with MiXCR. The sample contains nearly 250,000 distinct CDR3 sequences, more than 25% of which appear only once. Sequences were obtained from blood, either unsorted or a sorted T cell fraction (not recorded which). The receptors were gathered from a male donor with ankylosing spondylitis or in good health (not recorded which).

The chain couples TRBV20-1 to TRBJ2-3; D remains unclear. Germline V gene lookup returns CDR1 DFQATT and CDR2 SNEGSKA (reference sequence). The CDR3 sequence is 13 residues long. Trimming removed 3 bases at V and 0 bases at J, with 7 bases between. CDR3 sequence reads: CSASPGSTDTQYF. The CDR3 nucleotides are TGCAGTGCTAGTCCTGGGAGCACAGATACGCAGTATTTT.

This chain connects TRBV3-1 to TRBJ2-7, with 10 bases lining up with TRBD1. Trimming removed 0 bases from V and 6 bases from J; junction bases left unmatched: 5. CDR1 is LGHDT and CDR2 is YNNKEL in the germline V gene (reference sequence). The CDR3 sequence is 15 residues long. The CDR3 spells CASSQDRDRGSEQYF. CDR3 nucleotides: TGTGCCAGCAGCCAAGACCGGGACAGGGGATCCGAGCAGTACTTC.

The CDR3 reads CAISELLWGETQYF. DNA for the CDR3: TGTGCCATCAGTGAGCTCCTGTGGGGGGAGACCCAGTACTTC. The genes are TRBV10-3 and TRBJ2-5, with D perhaps given as TRBD1 or TRBD2 (5 bases each). The CDR3 spans 14 residues. Deletions cut 2 bases from V and 5 bases from J, with 12 bases between. Per germline, CDR1 ENHRY and CDR2 SYGVKD.

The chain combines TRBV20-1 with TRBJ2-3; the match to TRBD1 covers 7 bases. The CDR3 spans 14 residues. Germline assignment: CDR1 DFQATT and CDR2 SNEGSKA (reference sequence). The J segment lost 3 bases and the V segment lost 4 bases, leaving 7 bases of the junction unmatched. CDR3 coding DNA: TGCAGTGCTATCCCACAGGGGTGGACAGATACGCAGTATTTT. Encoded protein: CSAIPQGWTDTQYF.

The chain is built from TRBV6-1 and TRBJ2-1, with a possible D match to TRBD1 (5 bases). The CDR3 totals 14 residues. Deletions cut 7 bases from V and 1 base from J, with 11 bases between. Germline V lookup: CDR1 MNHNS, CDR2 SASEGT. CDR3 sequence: CASTPAGSYNEQFF. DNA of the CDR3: TGTGCCAGCACCCCAGCAGGGTCCTACAATGAGCAGTTCTTC.

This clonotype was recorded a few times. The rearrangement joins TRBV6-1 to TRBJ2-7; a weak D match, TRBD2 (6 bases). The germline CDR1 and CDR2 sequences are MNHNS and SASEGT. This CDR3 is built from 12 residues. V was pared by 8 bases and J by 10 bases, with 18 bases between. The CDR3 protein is CASGGTGRGQYF. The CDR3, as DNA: TGTGCCAGCGGCGGGACGGGAAGGGGACAGTACTTC.

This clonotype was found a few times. The CDR3 loop is CASSPSDGRRDTQYF. As DNA, the CDR3 is TGTGCCAGCAGTCCCTCGGATGGCCGCCGAGATACGCAGTATTTT. The chain has TRBV28 and TRBJ2-3; D is undetermined. Germline V CDR1 and CDR2: MDHEN, SYDVKM. This CDR3 spans 15 amino acids. The ends were cut back, 5 bases at V and 5 bases at J, with 17 bases in the middle.

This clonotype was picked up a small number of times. The CDR3 DNA follows: TGTGCCAGCAAAAAAGGACAGGGACCCACTGAAGCTTTCTTT. It specifies CASKKGQGPTEAFF. J is TRBJ1-1 and V is TRBV6-2 or TRBV6-3, with 8 bases matching TRBD1. The germline V gene has CDR1 MNHEY and CDR2 SVGEGT. Trimming at V came to 7 bases and at J to 4 bases, leaving 8 bases not matched to a gene. This CDR3 is 14 amino acids long.

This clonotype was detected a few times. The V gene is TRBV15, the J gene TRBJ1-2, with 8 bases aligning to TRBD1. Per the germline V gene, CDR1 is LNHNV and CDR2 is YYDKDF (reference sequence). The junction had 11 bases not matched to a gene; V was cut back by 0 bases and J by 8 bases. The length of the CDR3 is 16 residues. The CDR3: CATSRDSRQGAPGYTF. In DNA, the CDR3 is TGTGCCACCAGCAGAGATTCCAGGCAGGGGGCGCCCGGCTACACCTTC.

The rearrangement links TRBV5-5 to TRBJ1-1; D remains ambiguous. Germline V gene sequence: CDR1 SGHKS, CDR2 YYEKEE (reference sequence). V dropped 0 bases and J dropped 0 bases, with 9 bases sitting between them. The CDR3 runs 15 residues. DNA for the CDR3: TGTGCCAGCAGCTTGGTTGCGGGGATGAACACTGAAGCTTTCTTT. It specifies CASSLVAGMNTEAFF.

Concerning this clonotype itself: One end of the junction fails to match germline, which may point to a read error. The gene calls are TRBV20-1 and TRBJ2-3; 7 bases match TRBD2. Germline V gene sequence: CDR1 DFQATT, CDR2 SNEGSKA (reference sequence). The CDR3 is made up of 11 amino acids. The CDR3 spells CSARGGEGQYF. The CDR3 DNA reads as TGCAGTGCCAGAGGCGGGGAGGGGCAGTATTTT.

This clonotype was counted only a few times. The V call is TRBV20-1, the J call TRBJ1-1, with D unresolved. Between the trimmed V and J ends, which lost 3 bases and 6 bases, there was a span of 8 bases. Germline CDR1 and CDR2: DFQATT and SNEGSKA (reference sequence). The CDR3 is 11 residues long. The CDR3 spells CSARLQAEAFF. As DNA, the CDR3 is TGCAGTGCTAGGCTGCAGGCTGAAGCTTTCTTT.

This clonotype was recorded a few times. CDR3 region: CSARGDAVFGNQPQHF. In nucleotides, the CDR3 is TGCAGTGCTAGGGGCGATGCGGTATTTGGCAATCAGCCCCAGCATTTT. This rearrangement joins TRBV20-1 to TRBJ1-5; D gene uncertain. Trimming stripped 3 bases from V and 2 bases from J, with 17 bases between. The germline V gene has CDR1 DFQATT and CDR2 SNEGSKA (reference sequence). This CDR3 contains 16 residues.

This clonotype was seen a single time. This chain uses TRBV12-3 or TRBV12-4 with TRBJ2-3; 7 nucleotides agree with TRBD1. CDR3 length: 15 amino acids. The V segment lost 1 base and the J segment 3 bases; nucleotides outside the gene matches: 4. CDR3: CASSLGEGATDTQYF. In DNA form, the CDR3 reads TGTGCCAGCAGTTTAGGTGAGGGGGCGACAGATACGCAGTATTTT.

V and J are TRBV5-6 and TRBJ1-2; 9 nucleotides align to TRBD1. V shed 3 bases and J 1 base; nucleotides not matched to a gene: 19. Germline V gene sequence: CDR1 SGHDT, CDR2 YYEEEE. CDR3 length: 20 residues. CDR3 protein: CASSSSRTGDFSQVNYGYTF. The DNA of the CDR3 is TGTGCCAGCAGCTCGTCGAGGACAGGGGATTTCTCTCAAGTTAACTATGGCTACACCTTC.

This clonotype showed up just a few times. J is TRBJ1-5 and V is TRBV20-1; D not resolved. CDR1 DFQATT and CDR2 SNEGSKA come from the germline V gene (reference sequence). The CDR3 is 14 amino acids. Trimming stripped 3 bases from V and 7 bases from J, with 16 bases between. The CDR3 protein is CSASPAEGAQPQHF. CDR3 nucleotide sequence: TGCAGTGCTAGCCCCGCGGAGGGCGCGCAGCCCCAGCATTTT.

CDR3 sequence reads: CASSPNTGPKETQYF. The CDR3 nucleotides are TGTGCCAGCAGCCCAAATACAGGGCCCAAAGAGACCCAGTACTTC. The genes are TRBV7-9 and TRBJ2-5, with D perhaps TRBD1 (6 bases). The CDR3 totals 15 residues. V lost 5 bases and J 3 bases, leaving 16 bases between the germline ends. Germline lookup yields CDR1 SEHNR and CDR2 FQNEAQ (reference sequence).

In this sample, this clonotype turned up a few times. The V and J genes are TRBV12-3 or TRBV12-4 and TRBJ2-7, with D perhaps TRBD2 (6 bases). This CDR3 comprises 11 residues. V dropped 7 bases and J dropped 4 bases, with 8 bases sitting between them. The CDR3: CASTGGYEQYF. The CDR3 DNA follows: TGTGCCAGCACCGGGGGTTACGAGCAGTACTTC.

The CDR3: CASSPNAGGKNIQYF. The CDR3 nucleotides are TGTGCCAGCAGCCCGAACGCCGGGGGGAAAAACATTCAGTACTTC. This chain connects TRBV5-4 to TRBJ2-4; 7 bases match TRBD2. Germline V gene sequence: CDR1 SGHNT, CDR2 YYREEE (reference sequence). CDR3 size: 15 residues. V shed 4 bases and J 4 bases; nucleotides not matched to a gene: 8.

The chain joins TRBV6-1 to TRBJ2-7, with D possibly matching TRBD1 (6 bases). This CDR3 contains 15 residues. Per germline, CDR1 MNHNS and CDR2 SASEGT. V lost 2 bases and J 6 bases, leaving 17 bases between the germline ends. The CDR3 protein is CASSEQTGVGFEQYF. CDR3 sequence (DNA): TGTGCCAGCAGTGAACAGACAGGTGTGGGGTTCGAGCAGTACTTC.

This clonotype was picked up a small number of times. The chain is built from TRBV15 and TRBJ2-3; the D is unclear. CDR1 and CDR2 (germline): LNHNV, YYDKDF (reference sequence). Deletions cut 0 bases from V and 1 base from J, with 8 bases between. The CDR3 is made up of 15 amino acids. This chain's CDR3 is CATSRDSAGTDTQYF. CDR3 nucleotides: TGTGCCACCAGCAGAGATTCGGCAGGCACAGATACGCAGTATTTT.

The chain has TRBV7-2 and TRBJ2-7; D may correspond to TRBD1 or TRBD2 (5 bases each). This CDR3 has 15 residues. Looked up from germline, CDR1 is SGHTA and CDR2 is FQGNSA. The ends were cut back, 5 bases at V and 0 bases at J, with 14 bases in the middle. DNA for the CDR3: TGTGCCAGCAGCCCCCTCGGGACGGGCTCCTACGAGCAGTACTTC. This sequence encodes CASSPLGTGSYEQYF.

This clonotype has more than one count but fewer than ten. CDR3 DNA: TGTGCCAGCAGTCATACACAAAACACTGAAGCTTTCTTT. Translation gives CASSHTQNTEAFF. J is TRBJ1-1 and V is TRBV12-3 or TRBV12-4; D unresolved. The CDR3 sequence is 13 residues long. Trimming removed 5 bases at V and 2 bases at J, with 9 bases between.

The CDR3, as DNA: TGTGCCAGCAGTTTGGGCGCGAATAGAAGGACAGATACGCAGTATTTT. Amino acid sequence: CASSLGANRRTDTQYF. The genes are TRBV28 and TRBJ2-3, with D unclear. Germline V CDR1 and CDR2: MDHEN, SYDVKM. V was shortened by 3 bases and J by 3 bases, with 16 bases between the two germline ends. This CDR3 is 16 amino acids long.

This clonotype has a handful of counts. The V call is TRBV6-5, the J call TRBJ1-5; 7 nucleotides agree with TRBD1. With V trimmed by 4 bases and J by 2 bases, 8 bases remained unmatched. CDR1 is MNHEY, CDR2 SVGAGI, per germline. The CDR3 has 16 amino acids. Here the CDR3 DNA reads TGTGCCAGCAGTTCCACCAGACAGGGCCGCAATCAGCCCCAGCATTTT. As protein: CASSSTRQGRNQPQHF.

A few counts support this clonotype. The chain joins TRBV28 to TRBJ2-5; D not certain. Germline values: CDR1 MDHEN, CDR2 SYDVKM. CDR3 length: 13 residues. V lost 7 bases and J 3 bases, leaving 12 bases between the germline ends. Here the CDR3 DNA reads TGTGCCAGCACCCCGAGCTATAAAGAGACCCAGTACTTC. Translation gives CASTPSYKETQYF. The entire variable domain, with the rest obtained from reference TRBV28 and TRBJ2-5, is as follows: DVKVTQSSRYLVKRTGEKVFLECVQDMDHENMFWYRQDPGLGLRLIYFSYDVKMKEKGDIPEGYSVSREKKERFSLILESASTNQTSMYLCASTPSYKETQYFGPGTRLLVL.

The CDR3 region is CASSDRAGDNTDTQYF. The DNA of the CDR3 is TGCGCCAGCAGCGACCGAGCGGGAGATAACACAGATACGCAGTATTTT. The chain combines TRBV5-1 with TRBJ2-3; 8 bases align to TRBD2. The V gene's germline CDR1 is SGHRS and CDR2 YFSETQ. This CDR3 spans 16 amino acids. V shed 4 bases and J 2 bases; nucleotides not matched to a gene: 9.

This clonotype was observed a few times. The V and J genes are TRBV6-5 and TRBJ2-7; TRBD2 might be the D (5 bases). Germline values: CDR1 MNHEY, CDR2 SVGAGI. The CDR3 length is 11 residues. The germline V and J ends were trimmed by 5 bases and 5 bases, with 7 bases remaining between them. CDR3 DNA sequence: TGTGCCAGCAGTCCCGGGAACGAGCAGTACTTC. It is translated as CASSPGNEQYF.

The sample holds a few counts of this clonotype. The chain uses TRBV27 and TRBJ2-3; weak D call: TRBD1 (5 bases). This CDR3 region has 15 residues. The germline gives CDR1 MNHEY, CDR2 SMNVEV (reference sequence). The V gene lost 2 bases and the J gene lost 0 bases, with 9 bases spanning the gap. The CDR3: CASSLRGTSTDTQYF. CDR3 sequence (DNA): TGTGCCAGCAGTTTAAGGGGCACTAGCACAGATACGCAGTATTTT.